Below are 21 T cell receptor beta chains sequenced from a single sample in a study of blood T cell repertoires in COVID-19. Assay: immunoSEQ multiplex PCR; the TCRdb copy retains only in-frame clones and omits some. The data show 220,000 or so clones, more than 85% seen once. What was sequenced was peripheral blood. Receptor source: a woman in her fifties or sixties with COVID-19, enrolled during active disease.

The chain couples TRBV19 to TRBJ2-1; D unclear. This CDR3 contains 11 residues. V lost 4 bases and J lost 6, with 4 bases in between. Germline assignment: CDR1 LNHDA and CDR2 SQIVND (reference sequence). This CDR3 is CASSNTNEQFF. The CDR3 bases are TGTGCCAGTAGTAACACCAATGAGCAGTTCTTC.

This chain's CDR3 is CSASNFLVGTGGGYTF. The DNA for the CDR3 is TGCAGTGCTAGTAACTTTCTCGTCGGGACAGGGGGAGGCTACACCTTC. The chain is built from TRBV20-1 and TRBJ1-2; 11 nucleotides align to TRBD1. CDR3 size: 16 residues. J was trimmed by 8 bases and V by 3 bases; bases with no gene match: 14. Germline CDR1 reads DFQATT; CDR2 reads SNEGSKA (reference sequence).

V is TRBV10-2 and J is TRBJ2-1, with D possibly matching TRBD2 (7 bases). The CDR3 extends over 14 amino acids. V was trimmed by 0 bases and J by 7 bases, leaving 10 bases between them. Germline V gene lookup returns CDR1 WSHSY and CDR2 SAAADI. CDR3 residues: CASSESGGANEQFF. CDR3 nucleotide sequence: TGCGCCAGCAGTGAGTCGGGGGGGGCGAATGAGCAGTTCTTC.

CDR3 bases: TGCAGTGCCACTACTCCCTATGGCTACACCTTC. As protein: CSATTPYGYTF. The chain joins TRBV20-1 to TRBJ1-2; D not certain. Germline-derived CDR1 and CDR2 are DFQATT and SNEGSKA (reference sequence). V was pared by 6 bases and J by 4 bases, with 9 bases between. CDR3 length equals 11 residues.

This clone was recorded once. The V gene is TRBV19, the J gene TRBJ1-1; 8 positions agree with TRBD1. V lost 1 base and J lost 4; bases outside the gene matches: 8. CDR1 and CDR2 from the germline V gene are LNHDA and SQIVND (reference sequence). CDR3 length: 16 residues. CDR3 loop: CASSIGRGQRGTEAFF. The CDR3 DNA sequence: TGTGCCAGTAGTATAGGCAGGGGGCAGCGGGGCACTGAAGCTTTCTTT.

Comment on this clone: Sequence at one end of the junction differs from germline and may be a read error. The chain recombines TRBV7-6 with TRBJ2-3; 12 bases are a match to TRBD2. This CDR3 has 16 amino acids. Germline lookup yields CDR1 SGHVS and CDR2 FNYEAQ. The CDR3 spells CASSLAGGYSTDTQYF. The CDR3 bases are TGTGCCAGCAGCCTAGCGGGGGGGTATAGCACAGATACGCAGTATTTT. Using reference TRBV7-6 and TRBJ2-3 for the parts outside the CDR3, the full variable domain is GAGVSQSPRYKVTKRGQDVALRCDPISGHVSLYWYRQALGQGPEFLTYFNYEAQQDKSGLPNDRFSAERPEGSISTLTIQRTEQRDSAMYRCASSLAGGYSTDTQYFGPGTRLTVL.

The chain employs TRBV5-4 and TRBJ2-1, with 7 nucleotides matching TRBD1. Trimming at V came to 2 bases and at J to 0 bases, leaving 5 bases not matched to a gene. The CDR3 sequence is 16 residues long. CDR1 is SGHNT, CDR2 YYREEE, per germline (reference sequence). The CDR3 DNA follows: TGTGCCAGCAGCTTAATCACAGGGGCCTCCTACAATGAGCAGTTCTTC. This gives the protein CASSLITGASYNEQFF.

V and J are TRBV11-3 and TRBJ1-1; no reliable D call. The CDR3 has 14 residues. The V end was cut by 7 bases, the J end by 0 bases, with 12 bases between. From germline, CDR1 is SGHNT and CDR2 YENEEA. The CDR3 bases are TGTGCCAGCAAGAAGCCGGAGATGAACACTGAAGCTTTCTTT. Its translation: CASKKPEMNTEAFF.

The J gene is TRBJ1-5, the V gene TRBV15; D may be TRBD1 (5 bases). The CDR3 runs to 18 residues. Deletions cut 1 base from V and 6 bases from J, with 22 bases between. In germline, CDR1 is LNHNV, CDR2 YYDKDF (reference sequence). Here the CDR3 reads CATSRVNSGRGSSQPQHF. The CDR3 nucleotides read TGTGCCACCAGCAGAGTCAACAGTGGGAGGGGCTCTTCTCAGCCCCAGCATTTT.

CDR3 amino acids: CASSFPTQNRGHGYTF. CDR3 in DNA: TGTGCCAGCAGCTTCCCCACTCAAAACAGGGGGCATGGCTACACCTTC. The chain has TRBV5-4 and TRBJ1-2, with TRBD1 matching 9 bases. CDR1 and CDR2 from the germline V gene are SGHNT and YYREEE (reference sequence). Trimming removed 2 bases from V and 6 bases from J; junction bases left unmatched: 11. The CDR3 is 16 amino acids.

The rearrangement joins TRBV5-1 to TRBJ2-5, with 9 bases matching TRBD1. Germline trimming cut 4 bases from V and 4 bases from J; bases unmatched to any gene: 5. CDR3 length equals 14 residues. Germline CDR1 and CDR2: SGHRS and YFSETQ. The CDR3 reads CASSRVDRGETQYF. In DNA form, the CDR3 reads TGCGCCAGCAGCAGGGTGGACAGGGGAGAGACCCAGTACTTC. The full variable domain, with the rest looked up from reference TRBV5-1 and TRBJ2-5, is KAGVTQTPRYLIKTRGQQVTLSCSPISGHRSVSWYQQTPGQGLQFLFEYFSETQRNKGNFPGRFSGRQFSNSRSEMNVSTLELGDSALYLCASSRVDRGETQYFGPGTRLLVL.

This clone came up a few times. This rearrangement joins TRBV12-5 to TRBJ2-1; D is unclear. This CDR3 has 12 amino acids. The germline V and J ends were trimmed by 0 bases and 8 bases, with 5 bases remaining between them. Germline CDR1 is LGHNT and CDR2 is FRNRAP. CDR3 sequence (DNA): TGTGCTAGTGGTTTGGTCTCGGATGAGCAGTTCTTC. Its protein is CASGLVSDEQFF. The full variable domain, with the rest looked up from reference TRBV12-5 and TRBJ2-1, is DARVTQTPRHKVTEMGQEVTMRCQPILGHNTVFWYRQTMMQGLELLAYFRNRAPLDDSGMPKDRFSAEMPDATLATLKIQPSEPRDSAVYFCASGLVSDEQFFGPGTRLTVL.

The chain uses TRBV10-3 and TRBJ1-2, with TRBD1 as a possible D gene (6 bases). CDR3 size: 12 residues. Germline-derived CDR1 and CDR2 are ENHRY and SYGVKD. Trimming shortened V by 6 bases and J by 5 bases, and 10 bases separated the two germline ends. The CDR3 DNA reads as TGTGCCATCAGGGACAGAGTTTATGGCTACACCTTC. It is translated as CAIRDRVYGYTF.

This rearrangement joins TRBV6-5 to TRBJ2-1; tentative D call: TRBD2 (6 bases). With 4 bases removed from V and 5 bases from J, the gap between germline ends came to 15 bases. Germline assignment: CDR1 MNHEY and CDR2 SVGAGI. CDR3 length: 15 residues. The CDR3 reads CASSSLAGGNNEQFF. The CDR3 coding sequence is TGTGCCAGCAGTTCTCTCGCCGGCGGGAACAATGAGCAGTTCTTC.

The chain recombines TRBV5-3 with TRBJ2-3; TRBD2 matches at 7 bases. TRBV5-3 is designated an ORF whose function remains uncertain. This CDR3 is built from 17 residues. V lost 1 base to trimming and J lost 0 bases; unmatched junction nucleotides: 8. For the CDR3, the DNA is TGTGCCAGAAGCTTGTGCCGTCTAGCGGTCAGCACAGATACGCAGTATTTT. Its protein product is CARSLCRLAVSTDTQYF.

The genes are TRBV24-1 and TRBJ2-5; D call uncertain. CDR3 length: 14 residues. V was trimmed by 4 bases and J by 2 bases, leaving 10 bases between them. CDR1 is KGHDR, CDR2 SFDVKD, per germline. CDR3: CATSEGTAQETQYF. CDR3 sequence (DNA): TGTGCCACCAGTGAGGGCACAGCTCAAGAGACCCAGTACTTC.

V usage is TRBV11-2 and J usage is TRBJ1-5, with a possible D match to TRBD1 (6 bases). The germline CDR1 and CDR2 sequences are SGHAT and FQNNGV. The V and J ends lost 1 base and 9 bases respectively, with 13 bases between them. The length of the CDR3 is 14 residues. The CDR3 loop reads CASSLVQGWGPQHF. The CDR3 nucleotides read TGTGCCAGCAGCTTAGTGCAGGGGTGGGGGCCCCAGCATTTT.

Here the CDR3 reads CASSNGLHYEQYV. CDR3 coding DNA: TGTGCCAGCAGTAACGGGTTGCACTACGAGCAGTACGTC. J is TRBJ2-7 and V is TRBV28; D is unclear. Trimming left V 5 bases short and J 3 bases short, with 11 bases between. This CDR3 has 13 residues. The germline V gene encodes CDR1 MDHEN and CDR2 SYDVKM.

CDR3: CASSFRQGTLYGYTF. The CDR3 DNA reads TGTGCCAGTAGTTTCCGACAGGGAACTCTCTATGGCTACACCTTC. The genes are TRBV19 and TRBJ1-2, with 7 bases that match TRBD1. CDR1 is LNHDA, CDR2 SQIVND, per germline (reference sequence). Trimming at V came to 5 bases and at J to 4 bases, leaving 10 bases not matched to a gene. The CDR3 loop spans 15 amino acids.

The gene calls are TRBV7-2 and TRBJ2-3; 8 nucleotides line up with TRBD2. The CDR3 contains 17 residues. Looked up from germline, CDR1 is SGHTA and CDR2 is FQGNSA. Unmatched junction bases numbered 13, after V lost 4 bases and J lost 4 bases. For the CDR3, the DNA is TGTGCCAGCAGCTATTTCCCCCGGGGGGGCCGCGCAGATACGCAGTATTTT. Translating it yields CASSYFPRGGRADTQYF.

V and J are TRBV12-5 and TRBJ1-5, with D perhaps TRBD1 (6 bases). Trimming stripped 1 base from V and 5 bases from J, with 12 bases between. CDR1 is LGHNT, CDR2 FRNRAP, per germline. The CDR3 consists of 15 residues. The CDR3 protein is CASGLEGVKDQPQHF. For the CDR3, the DNA is TGTGCTAGTGGTTTGGAGGGGGTAAAGGATCAGCCCCAGCATTTT.